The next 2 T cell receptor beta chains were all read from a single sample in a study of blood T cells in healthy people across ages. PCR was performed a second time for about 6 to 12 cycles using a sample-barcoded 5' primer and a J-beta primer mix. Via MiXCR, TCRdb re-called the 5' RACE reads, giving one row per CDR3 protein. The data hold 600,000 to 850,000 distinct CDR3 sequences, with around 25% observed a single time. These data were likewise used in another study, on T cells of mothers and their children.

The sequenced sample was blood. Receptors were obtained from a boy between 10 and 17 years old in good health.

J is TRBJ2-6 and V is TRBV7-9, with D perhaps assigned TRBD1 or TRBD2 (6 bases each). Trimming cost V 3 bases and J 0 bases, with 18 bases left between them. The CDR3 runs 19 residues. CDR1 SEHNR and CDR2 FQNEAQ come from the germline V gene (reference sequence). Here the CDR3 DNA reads TGTGCCAGCAGCTTCCCTCGGTGGGGGGCCTACTCTGGGGCCAACGTCCTGACTTTC. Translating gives CASSFPRWGAYSGANVLTF.

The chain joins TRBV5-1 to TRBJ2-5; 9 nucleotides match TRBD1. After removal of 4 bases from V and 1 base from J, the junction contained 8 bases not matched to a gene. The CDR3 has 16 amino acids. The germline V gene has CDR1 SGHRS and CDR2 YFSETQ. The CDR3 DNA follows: TGCGCCAGCAGCCTGGACAGGGGCGGATTCCAAGAGACCCAGTACTTC. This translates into CASSLDRGGFQETQYF.